In its sample, the clone carrying this TCR beta chain is medium-sized. Its target is unknown. The Oncomine TCR Beta short-read assay generated sequence data from the DNA of cultured CD4+ T cells. TCRdb re-called the PCR reads through MiXCR, storing one row per CDR3 protein. The profile covers about 12,000 distinct CDR3 sequences, with around a third appearing a single time and about 14% taken by the ten largest. Noted treatment: 10-day PBMC culture with coronavirus spike peptide pools or control peptides (ViraFEST assay). The PCR-positive dates, March through December 2020, came before the US Alpha, Beta and Delta variants. This record comes from a study of vaccination and CD4 T cells after COVID-19. Germline values: CDR1 SGHAT, CDR2 FQNNGV. The length of the CDR3 is 15 residues. The V end was cut by 6 bases, the J end by 5 bases, with 19 bases between.

V usage is TRBV11-2 and J usage is TRBJ2-5; D possibly uses TRBD1 or TRBD2 (5 bases each). Sample: CD4+ T cells from blood, cultured in vitro, taken after SARS-CoV-2 vaccination. The origin of this receptor is a human donor who had recovered from COVID-19. The CDR3 DNA is TGTGCCAGCAGTTTGAGGGAACCACCAGGGGAGACCCAGTACTTC. Its protein product is CASSLREPPGETQYF. The full variable domain, rest sourced from reference TRBV11-2 and TRBJ2-5, is EAGVAQSPRYKIIEKRQSVAFWCNPISGHATLYWYQQILGQGPKLLIQFQNNGVVDDSQLPKDRFSAERLKGVDSTLKIQPAKLEDSAVYLCASSLREPPGETQYFGPGTRLLVL.